A single sample gave rise to the 9 T cell receptor beta chains below, sequenced in a study of cytomegalovirus exposure and HLA in healthy donors. The PCR made use of 60 Vbeta and 13 Jbeta primers. Profiling relied on immunoSEQ multiplex PCR, and the TCRdb table lists in-frame clones only, not all of them. The data show around 100,000 clones, approximately 67% seen once. The specimen was PBMCs. The receptors come from a man between 18 and 29 years old in good health and CMV-seropositive.

J is TRBJ1-6 and V is TRBV30, with D unresolved. CDR3 length: 14 amino acids. Germline V CDR1 and CDR2: GTSNPN, SVGIG (reference sequence). Deletions cut 0 bases from V and 6 bases from J, with 9 bases between. Written as DNA, the CDR3 is TGTGCCTGGAGTGTGGAACAGCCTAATTCACCCCTCCACTTT. Protein product: CAWSVEQPNSPLHF. Full variable domain (missing parts from reference TRBV30 and TRBJ1-6): SQTIHQWPATLVQPVGSPLSLECTVEGTSNPNLYWYRQAAGRGLQLLFYSVGIGQISSEVPQNLSASRPQDRQFILSSKKLLLSDSGFYLCAWSVEQPNSPLHFGNGTRLTVT.

The V gene is TRBV6-6, the J gene TRBJ2-7; 10 bases line up with TRBD2. Germline values: CDR1 MNHNY, CDR2 SVGAGI (reference sequence). CDR3 length equals 15 residues. The V segment lost 1 base and the J segment 5 bases; nucleotides outside the gene matches: 5. The CDR3 region has the DNA TGTGCCAGCAGTTACTTAAGCGGGGGGGCCGACGAGCAGTACTTC. Translating it yields CASSYLSGGADEQYF.

The chain links TRBV7-6 to TRBJ1-2, with 10 bases fitting TRBD1. This CDR3 is built from 13 residues. Germline V gives CDR1 SGHVS, CDR2 FNYEAQ. V lost 3 bases, J lost 8 bases, and 3 bases stayed unmatched. The CDR3 region is CASSLGQGNGYTF. The DNA for the CDR3 is TGTGCCAGCAGCTTGGGACAGGGGAACGGCTACACCTTC.

The chain carries TRBV7-2 and TRBJ1-4, with 10 nucleotides matching TRBD1. V dropped 5 bases and J dropped 7; count of bases not matched to a gene: 10. Germline CDR1 and CDR2: SGHTA and FQGNSA. The CDR3 is 16 amino acids. The CDR3 loop is CASSPQTGGASEKLFF. CDR3 nucleotides: TGTGCCAGCAGCCCCCAGACAGGGGGCGCGAGTGAAAAACTGTTTTTT.

The chain couples TRBV4-2 to TRBJ2-5; D may be TRBD1 (6 bases). This CDR3 has 14 amino acids. Trimming removed 5 bases from V and 5 bases from J, with 15 bases in between. CDR1 and CDR2 (germline): LGHNA, YNFKEQ. The CDR3: CASSWGLAGETQYF. The CDR3 DNA is TGTGCCAGCAGCTGGGGGCTAGCCGGGGAGACCCAGTACTTC.

V and J are TRBV7-9 and TRBJ2-7; tentative D call: TRBD2 (6 bases). The length of the CDR3 is 13 residues. With 4 bases removed from V and 2 bases from J, the gap between germline ends came to 9 bases. Germline values: CDR1 SEHNR, CDR2 FQNEAQ (reference sequence). This chain's CDR3 is CASSSTGAYEQYF. The CDR3 DNA reads as TGTGCCAGCAGCTCGACGGGGGCCTACGAGCAGTACTTC.

This chain uses TRBV2 with TRBJ2-7, with a possible D match to TRBD2 (6 bases). The V end was cut by 10 bases, the J end by 7 bases, with 20 bases between. The CDR3 totals 13 residues. In germline, CDR1 is SNHLY, CDR2 FYNNEI. CDR3 sequence reads: CATGRGGSAEQYF. In DNA form, the CDR3 reads TGTGCCACCGGTAGGGGAGGATCGGCAGAGCAGTACTTC.

The chain joins TRBV6-1 to TRBJ2-5, with D perhaps matching TRBD1 (6 bases). The CDR3 runs to 19 residues. CDR1 MNHNS and CDR2 SASEGT come from the germline V gene. The V end was cut by 1 base, the J end by 3 bases, with 24 bases between. The CDR3 DNA reads as TGTGCCAGCAGTGAAGAATACAGGGTGGGGTCACCAAAAAAAGAGACCCAGTACTTC. Protein product: CASSEEYRVGSPKKETQYF.

This rearrangement joins TRBV9 to TRBJ1-5; 9 nucleotides align to TRBD1. The CDR3 has 15 amino acids. The J segment lost 6 bases and the V segment lost 4 bases, leaving 8 bases of the junction unmatched. The germline V gene has CDR1 SGDLS and CDR2 YYNGEE. CDR3 nucleotides: TGTGCCAGCAGCCGGACCGGGACAGGGAGTCAGCCCCAGCATTTT. Its translation is CASSRTGTGSQPQHF.